These 5 T cell receptor beta chains originate from one sample sequenced in a study of T cells in Graves' hyperthyroidism and ophthalmopathy. Amplification of TCR beta CDR3 regions was performed using RNA transcripts as template. The TCR CDR3 first-round RT-PCR relied on the HTBI primer set. TCRdb redid the calling of the multiplex PCR reads with MiXCR, one entry per CDR3 protein. This table holds 350,000 or so distinct CDR3 sequences, roughly a sixth found once. Sequenced material: blood. The receptors shown here come from a woman aged 25-40 years with Graves' hyperthyroidism that later progressed to Graves' ophthalmopathy.

In this sample, this clonotype turned up many times. The V and J genes are TRBV2 and TRBJ2-5; D is uncertain. Germline V lookup: CDR1 SNHLY, CDR2 FYNNEI. The CDR3 covers 12 residues. The V gene lost 10 bases and the J gene lost 1 base, with 10 bases spanning the gap. The CDR3 protein is CATAGSQETQYF. The CDR3 nucleotides are TGTGCCACCGCTGGAAGCCAAGAGACCCAGTACTTC.

This clonotype occurred many times. The chain recombines TRBV6-6 with TRBJ2-1; D may be TRBD1 (5 bases). From germline, CDR1 is MNHNY and CDR2 SVGAGI (reference sequence). The CDR3 has 14 amino acids. V lost 0 bases and J lost 7, with 10 bases in between. The CDR3 nucleotides are TGTGCCAGCAGTTACTCGAGCAGGGCGAATGAGCAGTTCTTC. It encodes CASSYSSRANEQFF.

The table lists this clonotype with a few counts. The gene calls are TRBV29-1 and TRBJ2-7; possible D gene TRBD2, 7 bases. With 6 bases removed from V and 3 bases from J, the gap between germline ends came to 12 bases. CDR1 and CDR2 from the germline V gene are SQVTM and ANQGSEA. The CDR3 extends over 12 amino acids. The CDR3 DNA follows: TGCAGCGTGATAGGGGGGGGCTACGAGCAGTACTTC. It yields the protein CSVIGGGYEQYF.

This clonotype was counted at least ten times. The chain is built from TRBV5-1 and TRBJ2-7; 11 nucleotides line up with TRBD1. CDR1 and CDR2 (germline): SGHRS, YFSETQ. With 4 bases clipped from V and 1 base from J, the junction kept 4 bases outside the gene matches. The CDR3 extends over 15 amino acids. CDR3 coding DNA: TGCGCCAGCAGCGTCGGACAGGGGGCGTCCTACGAGCAGTACTTC. It specifies CASSVGQGASYEQYF.

This clonotype was counted at least ten times. The rearrangement joins TRBV6-1 to TRBJ2-1, with TRBD2 matching 7 bases. Per germline, CDR1 MNHNS and CDR2 SASEGT. The CDR3 consists of 13 residues. V was clipped by 11 bases and J by 2 bases; unmatched bases: 6. As DNA, the CDR3 is TGTGCCGGGGGGGGTCCTGCCTACAATGAGCAGTTCTTC. The encoded protein is CAGGGPAYNEQFF.